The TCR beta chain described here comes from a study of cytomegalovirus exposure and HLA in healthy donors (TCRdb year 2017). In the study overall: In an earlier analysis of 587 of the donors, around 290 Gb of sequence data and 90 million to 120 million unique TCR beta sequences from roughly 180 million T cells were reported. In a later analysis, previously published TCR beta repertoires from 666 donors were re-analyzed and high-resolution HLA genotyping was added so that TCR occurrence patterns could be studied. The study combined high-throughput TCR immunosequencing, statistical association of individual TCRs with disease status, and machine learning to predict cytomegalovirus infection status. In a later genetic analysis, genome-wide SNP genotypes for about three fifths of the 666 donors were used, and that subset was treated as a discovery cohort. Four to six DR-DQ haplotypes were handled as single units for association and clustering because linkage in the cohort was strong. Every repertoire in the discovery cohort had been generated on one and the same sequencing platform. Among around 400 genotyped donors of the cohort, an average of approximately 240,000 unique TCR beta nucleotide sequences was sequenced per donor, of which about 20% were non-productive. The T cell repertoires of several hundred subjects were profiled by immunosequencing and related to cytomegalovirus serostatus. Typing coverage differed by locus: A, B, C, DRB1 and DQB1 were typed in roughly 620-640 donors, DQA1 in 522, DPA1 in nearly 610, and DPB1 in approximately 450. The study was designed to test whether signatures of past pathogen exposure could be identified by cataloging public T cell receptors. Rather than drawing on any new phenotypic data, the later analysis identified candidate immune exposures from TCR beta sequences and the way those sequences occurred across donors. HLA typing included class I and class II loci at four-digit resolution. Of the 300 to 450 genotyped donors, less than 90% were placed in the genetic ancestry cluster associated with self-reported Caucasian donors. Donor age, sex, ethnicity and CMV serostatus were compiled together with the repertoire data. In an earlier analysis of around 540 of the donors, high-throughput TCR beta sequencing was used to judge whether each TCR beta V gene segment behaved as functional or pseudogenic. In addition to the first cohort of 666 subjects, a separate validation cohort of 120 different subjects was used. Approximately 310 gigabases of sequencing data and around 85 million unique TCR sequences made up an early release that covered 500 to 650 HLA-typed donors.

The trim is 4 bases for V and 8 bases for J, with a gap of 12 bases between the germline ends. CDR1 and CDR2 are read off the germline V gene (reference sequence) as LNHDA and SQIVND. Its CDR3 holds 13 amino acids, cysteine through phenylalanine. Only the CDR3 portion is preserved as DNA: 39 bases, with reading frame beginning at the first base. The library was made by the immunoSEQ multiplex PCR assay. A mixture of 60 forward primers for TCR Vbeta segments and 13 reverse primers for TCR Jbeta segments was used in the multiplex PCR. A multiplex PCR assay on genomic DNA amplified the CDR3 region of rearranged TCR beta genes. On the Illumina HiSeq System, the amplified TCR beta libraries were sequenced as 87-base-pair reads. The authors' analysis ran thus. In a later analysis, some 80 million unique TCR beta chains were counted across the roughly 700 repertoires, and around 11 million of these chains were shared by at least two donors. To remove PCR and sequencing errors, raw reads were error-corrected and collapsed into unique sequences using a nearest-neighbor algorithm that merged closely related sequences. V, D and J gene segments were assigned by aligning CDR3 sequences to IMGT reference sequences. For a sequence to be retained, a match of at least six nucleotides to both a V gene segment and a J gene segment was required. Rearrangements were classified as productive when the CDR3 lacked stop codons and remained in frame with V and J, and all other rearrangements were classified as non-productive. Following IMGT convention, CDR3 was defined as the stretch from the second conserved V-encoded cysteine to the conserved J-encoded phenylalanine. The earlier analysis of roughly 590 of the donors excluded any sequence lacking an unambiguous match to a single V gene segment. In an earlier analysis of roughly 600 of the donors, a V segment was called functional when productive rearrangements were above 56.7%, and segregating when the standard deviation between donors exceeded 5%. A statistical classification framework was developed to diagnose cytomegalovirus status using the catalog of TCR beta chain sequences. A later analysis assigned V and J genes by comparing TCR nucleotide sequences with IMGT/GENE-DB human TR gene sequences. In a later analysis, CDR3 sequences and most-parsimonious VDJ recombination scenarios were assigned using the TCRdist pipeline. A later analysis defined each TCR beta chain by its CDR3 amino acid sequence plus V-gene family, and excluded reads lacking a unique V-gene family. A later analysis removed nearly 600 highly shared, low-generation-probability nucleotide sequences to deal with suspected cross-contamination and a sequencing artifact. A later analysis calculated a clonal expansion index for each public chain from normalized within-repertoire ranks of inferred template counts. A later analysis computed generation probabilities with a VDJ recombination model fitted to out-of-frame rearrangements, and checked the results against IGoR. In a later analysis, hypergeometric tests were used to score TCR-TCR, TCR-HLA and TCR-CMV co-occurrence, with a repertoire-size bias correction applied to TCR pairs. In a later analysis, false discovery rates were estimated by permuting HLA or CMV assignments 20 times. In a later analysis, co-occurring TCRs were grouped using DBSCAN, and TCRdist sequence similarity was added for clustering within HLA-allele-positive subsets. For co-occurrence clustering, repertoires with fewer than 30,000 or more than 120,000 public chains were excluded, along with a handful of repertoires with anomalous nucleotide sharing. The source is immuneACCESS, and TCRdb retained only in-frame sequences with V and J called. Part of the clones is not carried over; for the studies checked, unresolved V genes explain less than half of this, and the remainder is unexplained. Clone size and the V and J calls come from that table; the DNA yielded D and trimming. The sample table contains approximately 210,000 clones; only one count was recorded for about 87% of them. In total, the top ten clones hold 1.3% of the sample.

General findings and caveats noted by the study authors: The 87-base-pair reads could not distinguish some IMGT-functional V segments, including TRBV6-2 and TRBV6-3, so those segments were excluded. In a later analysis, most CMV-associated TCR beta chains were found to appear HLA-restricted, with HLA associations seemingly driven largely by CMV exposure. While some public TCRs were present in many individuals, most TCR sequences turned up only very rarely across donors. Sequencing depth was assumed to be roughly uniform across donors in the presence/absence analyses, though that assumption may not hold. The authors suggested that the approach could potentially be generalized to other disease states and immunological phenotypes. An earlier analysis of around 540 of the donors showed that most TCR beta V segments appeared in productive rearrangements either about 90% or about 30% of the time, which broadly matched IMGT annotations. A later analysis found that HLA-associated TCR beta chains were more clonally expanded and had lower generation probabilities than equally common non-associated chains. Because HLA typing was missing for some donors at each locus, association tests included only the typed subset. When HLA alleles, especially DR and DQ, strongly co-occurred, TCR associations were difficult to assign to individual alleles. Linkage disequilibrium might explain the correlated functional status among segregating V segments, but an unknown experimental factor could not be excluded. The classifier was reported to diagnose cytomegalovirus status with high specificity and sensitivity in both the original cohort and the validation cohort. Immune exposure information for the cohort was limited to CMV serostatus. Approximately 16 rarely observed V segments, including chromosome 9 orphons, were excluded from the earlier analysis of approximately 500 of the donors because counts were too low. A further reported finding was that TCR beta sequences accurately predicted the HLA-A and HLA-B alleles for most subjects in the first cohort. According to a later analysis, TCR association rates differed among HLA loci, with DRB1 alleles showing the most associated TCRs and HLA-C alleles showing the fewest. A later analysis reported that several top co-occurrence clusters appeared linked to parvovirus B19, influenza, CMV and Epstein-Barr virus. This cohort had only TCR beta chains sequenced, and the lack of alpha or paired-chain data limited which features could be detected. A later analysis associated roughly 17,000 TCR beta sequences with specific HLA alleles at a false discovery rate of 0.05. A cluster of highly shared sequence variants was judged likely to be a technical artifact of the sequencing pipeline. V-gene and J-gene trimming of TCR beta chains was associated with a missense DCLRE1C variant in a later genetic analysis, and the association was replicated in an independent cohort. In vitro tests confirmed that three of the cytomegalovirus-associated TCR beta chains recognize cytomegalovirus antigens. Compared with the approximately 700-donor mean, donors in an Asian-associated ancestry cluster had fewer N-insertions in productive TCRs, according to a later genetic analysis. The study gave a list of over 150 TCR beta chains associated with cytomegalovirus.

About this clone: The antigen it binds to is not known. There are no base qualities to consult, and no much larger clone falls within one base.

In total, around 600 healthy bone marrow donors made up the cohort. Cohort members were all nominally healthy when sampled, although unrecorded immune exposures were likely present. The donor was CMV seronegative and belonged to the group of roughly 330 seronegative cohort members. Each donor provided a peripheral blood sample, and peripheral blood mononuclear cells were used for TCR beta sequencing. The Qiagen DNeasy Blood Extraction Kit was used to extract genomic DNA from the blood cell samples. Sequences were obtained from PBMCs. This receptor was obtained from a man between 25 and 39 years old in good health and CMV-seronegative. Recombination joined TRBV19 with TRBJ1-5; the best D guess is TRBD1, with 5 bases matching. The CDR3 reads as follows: CASSKTVAEPQHF. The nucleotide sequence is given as TGTGCCAGTAGTAAGACAGTGGCTGAGCCCCAGCATTTT.